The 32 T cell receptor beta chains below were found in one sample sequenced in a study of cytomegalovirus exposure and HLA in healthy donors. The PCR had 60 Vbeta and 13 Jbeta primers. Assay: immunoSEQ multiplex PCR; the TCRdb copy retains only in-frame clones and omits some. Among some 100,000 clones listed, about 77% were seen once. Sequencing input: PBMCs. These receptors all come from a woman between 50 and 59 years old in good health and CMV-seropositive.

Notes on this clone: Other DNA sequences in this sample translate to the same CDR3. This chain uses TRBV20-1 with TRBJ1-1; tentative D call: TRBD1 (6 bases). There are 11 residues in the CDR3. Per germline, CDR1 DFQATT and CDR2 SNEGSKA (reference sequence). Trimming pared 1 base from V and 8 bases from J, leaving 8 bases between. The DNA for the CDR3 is TGCAGTGCTAGAGGAGGGACAGAAGCTTTCTTT. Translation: CSARGGTEAFF.

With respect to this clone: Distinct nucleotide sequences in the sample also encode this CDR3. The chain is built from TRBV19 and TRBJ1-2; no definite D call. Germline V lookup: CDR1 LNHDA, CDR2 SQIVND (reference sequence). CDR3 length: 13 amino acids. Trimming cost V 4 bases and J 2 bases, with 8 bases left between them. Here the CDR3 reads CASSKRVNYGYTF. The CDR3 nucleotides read TGTGCCAGTAGTAAGCGCGTCAACTATGGCTACACCTTC.

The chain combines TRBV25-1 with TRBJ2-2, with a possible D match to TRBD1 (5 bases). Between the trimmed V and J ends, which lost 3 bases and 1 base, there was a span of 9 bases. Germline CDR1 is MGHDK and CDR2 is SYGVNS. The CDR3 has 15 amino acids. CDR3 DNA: TGTGCCAGCAGTGATGGTAGGGGGAACACCGGGGAGCTGTTTTTT. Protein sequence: CASSDGRGNTGELFF.

The CDR3 is CASSEPGGELTDTQYF. The CDR3 DNA is TGTGCCAGCAGCGAGCCTGGGGGGGAACTCACAGATACGCAGTATTTT. The chain links TRBV11-2 to TRBJ2-3; 7 positions agree with TRBD2. The CDR3 contains 16 residues. V lost 5 bases and J lost 2; bases outside the gene matches: 10. Looked up from germline, CDR1 is SGHAT and CDR2 is FQNNGV.

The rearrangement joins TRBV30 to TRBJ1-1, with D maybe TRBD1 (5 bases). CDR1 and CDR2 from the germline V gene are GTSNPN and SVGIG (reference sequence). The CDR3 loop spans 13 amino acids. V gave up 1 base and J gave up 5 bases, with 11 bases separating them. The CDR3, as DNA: TGTGCCTGGAGTGCGGGGGTTTGGACTGAAGCTTTCTTT. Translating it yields CAWSAGVWTEAFF.

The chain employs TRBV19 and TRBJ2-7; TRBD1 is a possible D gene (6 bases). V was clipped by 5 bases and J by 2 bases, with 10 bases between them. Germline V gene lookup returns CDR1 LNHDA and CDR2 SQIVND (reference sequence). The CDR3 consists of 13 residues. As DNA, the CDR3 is TGTGCCAGTAGTGCCGGGACAACCTACGAGCAGTACTTC. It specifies CASSAGTTYEQYF.

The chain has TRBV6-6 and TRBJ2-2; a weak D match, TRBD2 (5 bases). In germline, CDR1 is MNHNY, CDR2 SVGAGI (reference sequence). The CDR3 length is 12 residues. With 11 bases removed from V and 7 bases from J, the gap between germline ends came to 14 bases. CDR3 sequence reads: CAGGGGRGELFF. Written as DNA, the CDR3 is TGTGCCGGTGGTGGAGGACGCGGGGAGCTGTTTTTT.

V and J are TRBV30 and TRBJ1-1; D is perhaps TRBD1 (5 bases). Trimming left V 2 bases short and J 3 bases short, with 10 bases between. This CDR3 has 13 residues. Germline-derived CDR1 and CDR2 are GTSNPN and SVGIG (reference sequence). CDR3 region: CAWSLGRDTEAFF. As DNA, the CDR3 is TGTGCCTGGAGTCTAGGCAGGGACACTGAAGCTTTCTTT. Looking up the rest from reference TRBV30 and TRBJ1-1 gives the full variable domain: SQTIHQWPATLVQPVGSPLSLECTVEGTSNPNLYWYRQAAGRGLQLLFYSVGIGQISSEVPQNLSASRPQDRQFILSSKKLLLSDSGFYLCAWSLGRDTEAFFGQGTRLTVV.

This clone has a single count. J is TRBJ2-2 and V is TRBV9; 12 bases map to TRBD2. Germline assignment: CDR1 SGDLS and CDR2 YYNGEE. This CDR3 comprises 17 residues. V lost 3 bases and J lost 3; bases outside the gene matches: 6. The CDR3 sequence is CASSALAGGWDTGELFF. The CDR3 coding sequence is TGTGCCAGCAGCGCACTAGCGGGAGGATGGGACACCGGGGAGCTGTTTTTT.

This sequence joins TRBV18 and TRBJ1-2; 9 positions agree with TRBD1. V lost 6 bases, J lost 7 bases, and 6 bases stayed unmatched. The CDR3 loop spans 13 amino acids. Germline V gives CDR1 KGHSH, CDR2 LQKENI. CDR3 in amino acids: CASSPGDRVGYTF. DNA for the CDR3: TGTGCCAGCTCCCCCGGGGACAGGGTTGGCTACACCTTC.

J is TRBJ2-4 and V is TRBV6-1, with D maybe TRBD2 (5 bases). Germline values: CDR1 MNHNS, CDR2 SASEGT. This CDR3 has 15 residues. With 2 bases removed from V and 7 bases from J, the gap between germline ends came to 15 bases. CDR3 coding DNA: TGTGCCAGCAGTGAACCTCAGTTGAGGGAGAACATTCAGTACTTC. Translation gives CASSEPQLRENIQYF.

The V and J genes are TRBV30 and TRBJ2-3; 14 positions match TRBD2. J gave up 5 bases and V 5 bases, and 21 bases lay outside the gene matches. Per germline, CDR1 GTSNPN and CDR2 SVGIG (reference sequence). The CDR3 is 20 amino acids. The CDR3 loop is CAWDPGTSGSKGTVRDTQYF. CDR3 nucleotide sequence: TGTGCCTGGGACCCCGGGACTAGCGGGAGTAAGGGTACTGTAAGAGATACGCAGTATTTT.

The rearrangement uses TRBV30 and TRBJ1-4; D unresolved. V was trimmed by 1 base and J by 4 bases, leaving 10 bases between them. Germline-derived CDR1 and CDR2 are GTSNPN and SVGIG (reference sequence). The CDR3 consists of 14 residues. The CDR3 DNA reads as TGTGCCTGGAGTGGCAGAATTGATAATGAAAAACTGTTTTTT. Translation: CAWSGRIDNEKLFF.

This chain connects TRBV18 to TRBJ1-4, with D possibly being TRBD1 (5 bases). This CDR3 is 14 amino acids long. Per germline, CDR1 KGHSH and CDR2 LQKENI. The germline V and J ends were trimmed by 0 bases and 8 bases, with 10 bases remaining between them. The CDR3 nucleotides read TGTGCCAGCTCACCACCAGGGGCCCCGGAAAAACTGTTTTTT. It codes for CASSPPGAPEKLFF.

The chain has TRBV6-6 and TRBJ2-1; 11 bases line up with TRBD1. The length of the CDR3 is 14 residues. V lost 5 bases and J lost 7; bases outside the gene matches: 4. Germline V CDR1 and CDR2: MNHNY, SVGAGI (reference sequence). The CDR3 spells CASSRDRGLNEQFF. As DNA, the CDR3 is TGTGCCAGCAGTAGGGACAGGGGGTTGAATGAGCAGTTCTTC.

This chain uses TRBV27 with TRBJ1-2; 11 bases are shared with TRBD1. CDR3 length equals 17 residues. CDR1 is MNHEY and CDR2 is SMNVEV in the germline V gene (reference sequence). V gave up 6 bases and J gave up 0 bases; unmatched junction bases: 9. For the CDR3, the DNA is TGTGCCAGCAGCATAAGGGGACAGGGGGTGGCTAACTATGGCTACACCTTC. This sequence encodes CASSIRGQGVANYGYTF.

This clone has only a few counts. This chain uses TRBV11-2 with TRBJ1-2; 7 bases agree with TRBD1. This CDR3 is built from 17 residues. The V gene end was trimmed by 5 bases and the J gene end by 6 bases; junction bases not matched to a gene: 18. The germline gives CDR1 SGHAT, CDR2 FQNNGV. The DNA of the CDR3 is TGTGCCAGCAGCCCGAAGGCACAGGGGATGGGGGATGATGGCTACACCTTC. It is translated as CASSPKAQGMGDDGYTF.

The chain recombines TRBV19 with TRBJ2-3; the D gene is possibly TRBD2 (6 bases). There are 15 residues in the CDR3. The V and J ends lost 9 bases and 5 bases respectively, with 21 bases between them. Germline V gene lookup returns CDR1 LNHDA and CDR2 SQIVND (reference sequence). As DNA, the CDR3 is TGTGCCAGCCTGGAGGGAGGTTTGCCGGGAGATACGCAGTATTTT. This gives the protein CASLEGGLPGDTQYF.

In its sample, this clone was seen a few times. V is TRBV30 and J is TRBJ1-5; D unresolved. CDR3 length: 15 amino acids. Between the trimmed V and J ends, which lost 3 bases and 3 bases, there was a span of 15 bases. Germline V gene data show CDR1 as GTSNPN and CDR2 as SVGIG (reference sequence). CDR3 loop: CAWRASGISNQPQHF. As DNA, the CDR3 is TGTGCCTGGAGGGCTAGCGGGATATCCAATCAGCCCCAGCATTTT.

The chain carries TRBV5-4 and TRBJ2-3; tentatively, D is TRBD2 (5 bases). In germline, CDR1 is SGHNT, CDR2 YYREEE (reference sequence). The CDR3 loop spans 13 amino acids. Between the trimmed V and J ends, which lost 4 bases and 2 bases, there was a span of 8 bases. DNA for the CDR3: TGTGCCAGCAGCAGCGGACCCACAGATACGCAGTATTTT. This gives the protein CASSSGPTDTQYF. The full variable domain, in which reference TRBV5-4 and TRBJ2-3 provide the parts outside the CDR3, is ETGVTQSPTHLIKTRGQQVTLRCSSQSGHNTVSWYQQALGQGPQFIFQYYREEENGRGNFPPRFSGLQFPNYSSELNVNALELDDSALYLCASSSGPTDTQYFGPGTRLTVL.

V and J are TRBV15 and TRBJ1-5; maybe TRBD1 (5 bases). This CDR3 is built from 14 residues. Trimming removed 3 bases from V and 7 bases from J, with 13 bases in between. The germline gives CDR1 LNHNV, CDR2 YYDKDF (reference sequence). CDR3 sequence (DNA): TGTGCCACCAGCAGCGAAGGAGGGGCCCAGCCCCAGCATTTT. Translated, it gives CATSSEGGAQPQHF.

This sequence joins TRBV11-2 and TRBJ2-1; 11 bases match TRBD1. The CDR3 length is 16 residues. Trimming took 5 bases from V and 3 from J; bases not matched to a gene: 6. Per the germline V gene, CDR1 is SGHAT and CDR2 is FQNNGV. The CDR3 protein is CASSITGTGGYNEQFF. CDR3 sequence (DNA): TGTGCCAGCAGCATAACCGGGACAGGGGGCTACAATGAGCAGTTCTTC.

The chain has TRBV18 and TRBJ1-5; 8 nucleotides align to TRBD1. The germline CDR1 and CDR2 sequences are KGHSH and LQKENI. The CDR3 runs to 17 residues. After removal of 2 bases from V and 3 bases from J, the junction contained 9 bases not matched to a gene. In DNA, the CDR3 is TGTGCCAGCTCACCAAACGAAGGACAGGGACCCAATCAGCCCCAGCATTTT. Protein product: CASSPNEGQGPNQPQHF. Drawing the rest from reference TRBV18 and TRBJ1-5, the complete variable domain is NAGVMQNPRHLVRRRGQEARLRCSPMKGHSHVYWYRQLPEEGLKFMVYLQKENIIDESGMPKERFSAEFPKEGPSILRIQQVVRGDSAAYFCASSPNEGQGPNQPQHFGDGTRLSIL.

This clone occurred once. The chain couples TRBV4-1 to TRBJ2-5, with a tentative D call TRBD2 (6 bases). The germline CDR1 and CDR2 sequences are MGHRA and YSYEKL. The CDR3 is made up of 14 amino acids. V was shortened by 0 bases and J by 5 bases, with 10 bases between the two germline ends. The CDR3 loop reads CASSQDPAGETQYF. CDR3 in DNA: TGCGCCAGCAGCCAAGATCCTGCGGGGGAGACCCAGTACTTC.

CDR3 nucleotide sequence: TGTGCCAGCAGCCCGGGACAGTCGATGCAGTATTTT. Translation gives CASSPGQSMQYF. The chain couples TRBV7-2 to TRBJ2-3; TRBD1 agrees at 7 bases. Germline trimming cut 5 bases from V and 11 bases from J; bases unmatched to any gene: 7. The CDR3 is made up of 12 amino acids. Per germline, CDR1 SGHTA and CDR2 FQGNSA.

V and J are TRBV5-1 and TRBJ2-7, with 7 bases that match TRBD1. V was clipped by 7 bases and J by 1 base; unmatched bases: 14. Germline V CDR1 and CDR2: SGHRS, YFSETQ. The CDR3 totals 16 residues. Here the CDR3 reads CASSPTTGLESYEQYF. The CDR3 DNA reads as TGCGCCAGCTCCCCTACGACAGGGTTGGAGTCCTACGAGCAGTACTTC. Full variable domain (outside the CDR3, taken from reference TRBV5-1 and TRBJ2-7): KAGVTQTPRYLIKTRGQQVTLSCSPISGHRSVSWYQQTPGQGLQFLFEYFSETQRNKGNFPGRFSGRQFSNSRSEMNVSTLELGDSALYLCASSPTTGLESYEQYFGPGTRLTVT.

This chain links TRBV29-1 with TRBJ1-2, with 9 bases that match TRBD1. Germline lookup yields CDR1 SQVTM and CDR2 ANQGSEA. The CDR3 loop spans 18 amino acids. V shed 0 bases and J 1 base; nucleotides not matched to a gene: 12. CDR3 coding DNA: TGCAGCGTTGAAGATCTATCGGGACAGGGAGAATTTAACTATGGCTACACCTTC. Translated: CSVEDLSGQGEFNYGYTF.

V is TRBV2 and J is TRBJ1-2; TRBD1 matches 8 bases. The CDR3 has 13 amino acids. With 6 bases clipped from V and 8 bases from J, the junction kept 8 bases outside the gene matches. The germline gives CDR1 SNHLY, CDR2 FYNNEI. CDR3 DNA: TGTGCCAGCAGCCGCGGACAGGGCGAAGGCTACACCTTC. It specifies CASSRGQGEGYTF.

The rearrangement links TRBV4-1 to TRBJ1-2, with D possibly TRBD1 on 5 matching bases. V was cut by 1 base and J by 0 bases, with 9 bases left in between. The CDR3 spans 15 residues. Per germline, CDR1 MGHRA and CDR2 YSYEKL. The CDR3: CASSQGSGSNYGYTF. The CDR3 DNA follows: TGCGCCAGCAGCCAAGGGTCAGGGTCTAACTATGGCTACACCTTC.

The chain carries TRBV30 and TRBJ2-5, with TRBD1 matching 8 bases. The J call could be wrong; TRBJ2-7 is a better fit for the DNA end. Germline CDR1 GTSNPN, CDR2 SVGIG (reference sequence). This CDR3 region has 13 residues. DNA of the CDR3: TGTGCCTGGAGAGGGGGACAGGCCCTCGAGCAGTACTTC. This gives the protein CAWRGGQALEQYF.

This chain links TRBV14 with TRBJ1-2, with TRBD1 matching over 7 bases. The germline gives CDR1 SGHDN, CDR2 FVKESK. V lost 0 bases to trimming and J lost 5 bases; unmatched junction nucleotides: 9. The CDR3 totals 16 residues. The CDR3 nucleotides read TGTGCCAGCAGCCAAGAAGAGAGGGGACAGCTTTATGGCTACACCTTC. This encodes CASSQEERGQLYGYTF. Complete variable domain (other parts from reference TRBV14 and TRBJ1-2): EAGVTQFPSHSVIEKGQTVTLRCDPISGHDNLYWYRRVMGKEIKFLLHFVKESKQDESGMPNNRFLAERTGGTYSTLKVQPAELEDSGVYFCASSQEERGQLYGYTFGSGTRLTVV.

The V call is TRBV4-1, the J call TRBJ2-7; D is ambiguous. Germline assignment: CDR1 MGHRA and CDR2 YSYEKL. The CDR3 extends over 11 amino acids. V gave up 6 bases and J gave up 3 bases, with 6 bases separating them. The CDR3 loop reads CASSSRYEQYF. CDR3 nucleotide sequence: TGCGCCAGCAGTTCGCGCTACGAGCAGTACTTC.